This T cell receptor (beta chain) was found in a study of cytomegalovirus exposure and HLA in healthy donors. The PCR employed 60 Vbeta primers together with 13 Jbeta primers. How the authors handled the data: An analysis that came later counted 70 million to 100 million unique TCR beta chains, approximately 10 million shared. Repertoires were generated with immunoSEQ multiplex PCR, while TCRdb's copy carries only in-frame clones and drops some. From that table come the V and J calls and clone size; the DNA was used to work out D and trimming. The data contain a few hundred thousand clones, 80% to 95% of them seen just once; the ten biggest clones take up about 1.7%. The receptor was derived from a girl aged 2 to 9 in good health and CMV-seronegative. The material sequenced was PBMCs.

CDR3 in amino acids: CASSETSGLNPAETQYF. The CDR3, as DNA: TGTGCCAGCAGTGAGACTAGCGGGCTTAACCCGGCGGAGACCCAGTACTTC. The chain combines TRBV2 with TRBJ2-5; the match to TRBD2 covers 10 bases. Germline V gene sequence: CDR1 SNHLY, CDR2 FYNNEI. Trimming at V came to 3 bases and at J to 5 bases, leaving 12 bases not matched to a gene. This CDR3 has 17 residues.